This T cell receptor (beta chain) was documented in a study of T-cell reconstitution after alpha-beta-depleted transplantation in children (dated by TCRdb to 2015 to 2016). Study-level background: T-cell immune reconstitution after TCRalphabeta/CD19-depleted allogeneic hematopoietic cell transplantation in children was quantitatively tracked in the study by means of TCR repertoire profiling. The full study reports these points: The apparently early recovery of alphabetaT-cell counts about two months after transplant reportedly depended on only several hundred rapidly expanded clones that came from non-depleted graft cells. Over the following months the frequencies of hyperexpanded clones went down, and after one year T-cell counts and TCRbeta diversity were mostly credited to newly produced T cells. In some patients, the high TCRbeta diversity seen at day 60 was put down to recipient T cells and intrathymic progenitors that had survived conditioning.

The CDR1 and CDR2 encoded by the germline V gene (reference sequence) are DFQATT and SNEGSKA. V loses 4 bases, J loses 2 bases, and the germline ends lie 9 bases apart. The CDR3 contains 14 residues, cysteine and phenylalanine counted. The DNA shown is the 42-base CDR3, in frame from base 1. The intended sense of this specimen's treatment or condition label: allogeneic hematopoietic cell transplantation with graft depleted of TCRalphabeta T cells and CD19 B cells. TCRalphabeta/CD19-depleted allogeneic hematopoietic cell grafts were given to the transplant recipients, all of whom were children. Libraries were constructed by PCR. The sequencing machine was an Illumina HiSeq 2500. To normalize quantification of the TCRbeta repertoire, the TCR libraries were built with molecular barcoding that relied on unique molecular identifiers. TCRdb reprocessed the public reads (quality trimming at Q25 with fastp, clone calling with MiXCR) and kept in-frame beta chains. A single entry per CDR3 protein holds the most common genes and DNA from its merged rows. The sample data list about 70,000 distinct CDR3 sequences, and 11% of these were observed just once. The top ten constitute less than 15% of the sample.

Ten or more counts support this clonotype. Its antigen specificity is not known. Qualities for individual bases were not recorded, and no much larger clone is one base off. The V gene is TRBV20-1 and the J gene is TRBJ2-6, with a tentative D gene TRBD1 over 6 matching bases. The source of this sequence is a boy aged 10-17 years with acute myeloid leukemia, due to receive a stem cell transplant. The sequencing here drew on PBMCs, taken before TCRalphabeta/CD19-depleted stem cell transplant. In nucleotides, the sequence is TGCAGTGCTACAGGGGAAGCTGGGGCCAACGTCCTGACTTTC. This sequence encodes CSATGEAGANVLTF.